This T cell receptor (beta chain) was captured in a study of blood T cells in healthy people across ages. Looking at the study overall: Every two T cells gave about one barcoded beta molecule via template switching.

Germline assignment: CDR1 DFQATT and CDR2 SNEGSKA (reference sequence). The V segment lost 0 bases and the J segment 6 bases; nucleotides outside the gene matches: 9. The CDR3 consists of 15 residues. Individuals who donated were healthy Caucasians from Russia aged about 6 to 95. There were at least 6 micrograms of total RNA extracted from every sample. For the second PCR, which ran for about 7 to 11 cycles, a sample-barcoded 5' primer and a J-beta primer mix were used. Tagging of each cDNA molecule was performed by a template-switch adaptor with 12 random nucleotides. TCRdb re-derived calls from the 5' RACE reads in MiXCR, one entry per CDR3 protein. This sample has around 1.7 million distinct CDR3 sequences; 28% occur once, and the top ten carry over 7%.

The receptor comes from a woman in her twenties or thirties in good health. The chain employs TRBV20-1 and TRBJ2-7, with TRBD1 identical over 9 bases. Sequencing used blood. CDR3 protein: CSARDLPGTGREQYF. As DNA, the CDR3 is TGCAGTGCTAGAGATCTGCCCGGGACAGGGCGCGAGCAGTACTTC.